The present T cell receptor (beta chain) was sequenced within a study of blood T cell repertoires in COVID-19. In the authors' workflow: The authors estimated nucleated cell counts from reference gene primer amplification. The repertoire was sequenced with immunoSEQ multiplex PCR; TCRdb's copy has only in-frame clones and lacks some. V, J and clone size are taken as reported in that table, and D and trimming were inferred from the DNA itself. This table holds 96,000 or so clones, roughly 90% found once. It was during active infection that Seattle patients were enrolled and then longitudinally followed. Looked up from germline, CDR1 is SGHKS and CDR2 is YYEKEE (reference sequence). V was cut by 5 bases and J by 3 bases, with 24 bases left in between. The CDR3 is 17 amino acids.

The chain joins TRBV5-5 to TRBJ2-7; tentative D call: TRBD2 (6 bases). The source of this sequence is a human donor with COVID-19, enrolled during active disease. The donor label of this sample is uncertain. Sequences were obtained from peripheral blood. CDR3 nucleotide sequence: TGTGCCAGCAGAAAGAGGAGGGGTAGCGATAACAGCTACGAGCAGTACTTC. Translating gives CASRKRRGSDNSYEQYF.